This T cell receptor beta chain originates from a study of CD8 T cells in Susac syndrome. V was shortened by 4 bases and J by 2 bases, with 15 bases between the two germline ends. The CDR3 has 16 residues. CDR1 and CDR2 (germline): LNHDA, SQIVND (reference sequence). TCR beta sequences were obtained from blood CD8+ and CD4+ T cells. Healthy donors formed controls matched for age and sex. Bulk CD8+ and CD4+ cells came from magnetic negative isolation; CD8+ TEMRA by FACS. Random-hexamer reverse transcription was applied to roughly 0.5 to 1 ug RNA. One entry per CDR3 protein results from TCRdb running MiXCR on the immunoSEQ multiplex PCR reads. In the table there are about 140,000 distinct CDR3 sequences, approximately 94% of which are singletons.

This TCR derives from a human donor in good health. The sequencing sample was made of CD4+ T cells from PBMCs. This chain joins TRBV19 and TRBJ1-5; maybe TRBD1 (6 bases). The CDR3 DNA reads as TGTGCCAGTAGTAGGGGACACCGTGCGGGCAATCAGCCCCAGCATTTT. This codes for CASSRGHRAGNQPQHF.